Listed here are 3 T cell receptor beta chains from one sample, sequenced in a study of early stage breast cancer tumors. Sequenced by immunoSEQ multiplex PCR; TCRdb stores in-frame clones only, minus some. The sample has tens of thousands of clones, 90% to 95% seen once. Sequencing was performed on blood. The receptors come from a person aged 70 to 85 with breast cancer.

This chain connects TRBV5-8 to TRBJ2-1, with D possibly TRBD1 on 6 matching bases. There are 14 residues in the CDR3. Germline CDR1 SGHTS, CDR2 YDEGEE. V was clipped by 6 bases and J by 9 bases, with 19 bases between them. The CDR3 DNA reads as TGTGCCAGCACCTCTACAACAGGGTCAGGTGAGCAGTTCTTC. Translated: CASTSTTGSGEQFF. Supplemented by reference TRBV5-8 and TRBJ2-1, the full variable domain reads EAGVTQSPTHLIKTRGQQATLRCSPISGHTSVYWYQQALGLGLQFLLWYDEGEERNRGNFPPRFSGRQFPNYSSELNVNALELEDSALYLCASTSTTGSGEQFFGPGTRLTVL.

The chain has TRBV18 and TRBJ2-1; 12 bases fit TRBD1. V was pared by 2 bases and J by 9 bases, with 2 bases of the junction left unmatched. The CDR3 runs 14 residues. Per germline, CDR1 KGHSH and CDR2 LQKENI. The CDR3 protein is CASSPGTGGGEQFF. For the CDR3, the DNA is TGTGCCAGCTCACCAGGGACAGGGGGCGGTGAGCAGTTCTTC.

The genes are TRBV7-2 and TRBJ2-2, with TRBD2 matching over 7 bases. The CDR3 consists of 14 residues. Per the germline V gene, CDR1 is SGHTA and CDR2 is FQGNSA. J was trimmed by 6 bases and V by 3 bases; bases with no gene match: 4. The CDR3 nucleotides read TGTGCCAGCAGCTTGACTAGCCTCCCCGGGGAGCTGTTTTTT. Translated: CASSLTSLPGELFF.